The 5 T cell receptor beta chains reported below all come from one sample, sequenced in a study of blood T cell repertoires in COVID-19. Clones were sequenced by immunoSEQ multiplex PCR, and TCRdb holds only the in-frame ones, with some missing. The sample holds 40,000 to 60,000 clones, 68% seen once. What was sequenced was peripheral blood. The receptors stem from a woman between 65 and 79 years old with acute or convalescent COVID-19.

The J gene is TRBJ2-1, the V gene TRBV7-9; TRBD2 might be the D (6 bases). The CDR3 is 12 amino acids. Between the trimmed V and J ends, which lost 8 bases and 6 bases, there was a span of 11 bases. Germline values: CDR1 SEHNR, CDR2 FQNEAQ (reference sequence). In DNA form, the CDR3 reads TGTGCCAGCGACGGGAGCCGCAATGAGCAGTTCTTC. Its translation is CASDGSRNEQFF.

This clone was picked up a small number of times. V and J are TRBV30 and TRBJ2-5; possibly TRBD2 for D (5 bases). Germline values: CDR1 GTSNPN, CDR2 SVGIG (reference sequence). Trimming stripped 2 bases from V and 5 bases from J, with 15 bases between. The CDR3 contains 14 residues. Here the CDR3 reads CAWSTSSGYETQYF. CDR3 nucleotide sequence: TGTGCCTGGAGTACTAGTTCGGGGTACGAGACCCAGTACTTC.

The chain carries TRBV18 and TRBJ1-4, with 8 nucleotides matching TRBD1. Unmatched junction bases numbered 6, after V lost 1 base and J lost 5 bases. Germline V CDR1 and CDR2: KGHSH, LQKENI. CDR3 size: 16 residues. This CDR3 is CASSPQPGGNNEKLFF. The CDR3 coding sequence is TGTGCCAGCTCACCACAACCAGGGGGCAACAATGAAAAACTGTTTTTT.

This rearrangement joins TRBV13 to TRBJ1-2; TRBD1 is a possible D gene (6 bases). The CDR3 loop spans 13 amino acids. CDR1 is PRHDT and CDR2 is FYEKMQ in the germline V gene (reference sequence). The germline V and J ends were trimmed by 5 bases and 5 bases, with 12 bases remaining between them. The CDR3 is CASSQNREYGYTF. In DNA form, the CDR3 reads TGTGCCAGCAGCCAAAACAGGGAGTATGGCTACACCTTC.

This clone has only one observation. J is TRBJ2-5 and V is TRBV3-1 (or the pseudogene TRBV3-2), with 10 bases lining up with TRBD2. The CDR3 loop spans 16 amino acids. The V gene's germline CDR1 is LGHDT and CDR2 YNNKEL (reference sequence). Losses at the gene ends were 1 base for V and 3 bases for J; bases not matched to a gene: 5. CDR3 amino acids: CASSQVRAGGKETQYF. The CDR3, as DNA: TGTGCCAGCAGCCAAGTTCGAGCGGGGGGGAAAGAGACCCAGTACTTC.